This is a list of T cell receptor beta chains from one sample in a study of neurological immune-mediated disorders. TCRdb re-called the 5' RACE reads with MiXCR, one entry per CDR3 protein. The sample consists of 70,000 to 75,000 distinct CDR3 sequences, roughly 15% of them appearing once. Material: PBMCs. The receptor set was obtained from a female donor with HTLV-1-associated myelopathy (HAM/TSP). Both conserved end residues are part of each CDR3. The D gene is left open where the match is weak. Size is stated for part of the rows, as once, few or many counts, or as a class when the clone is expanded.

D gene: .
V gene: TRBV6-5
J gene: TRBJ2-7
clone size: .
CDR3 protein: CASSNHGPPYEQYF
CDR3 DNA: TGTGCCAGCAGTAACCACGGACCGCCCTACGAGCAGTACTTC

D gene: .
V gene: TRBV6-5
J gene: TRBJ2-5
clone size: many
CDR3 protein: CASSTGWSKETQYF
CDR3 DNA: TGTGCCAGCAGTACAGGATGGAGTAAAGAGACCCAGTACTTC

D gene: .
V gene: TRBV7-9
J gene: TRBJ2-5
clone size: many
CDR3 protein: CASSLDLWAQETQYF
CDR3 DNA: TGTGCCAGCAGCTTAGATCTGTGGGCTCAAGAGACCCAGTACTTC

D gene: .
V gene: TRBV6-5
J gene: TRBJ2-1
clone size: .
CDR3 protein: CASSYSRYYEQFF
CDR3 DNA: TGTGCCAGCAGTTATTCACGTTACTATGAGCAGTTCTTC

D gene: TRBD1
V gene: TRBV5-1
J gene: TRBJ2-1
clone size: many
CDR3 protein: CASSSPGTGDKQFF
CDR3 DNA: TGCGCCAGCAGCTCCCCCGGGACAGGGGATAAGCAGTTCTTC

D gene: .
V gene: TRBV28
J gene: TRBJ1-1
clone size: many
CDR3 protein: CASSLGRNTEAFF
CDR3 DNA: TGTGCCAGCAGTTTGGGGAGGAACACTGAAGCTTTCTTT

D gene: .
V gene: TRBV11-2
J gene: TRBJ2-7
clone size: .
CDR3 protein: CASSPTGAPTYEQYF
CDR3 DNA: TGTGCCAGCAGCCCCACGGGGGCCCCGACCTACGAGCAGTACTTC

D gene: .
V gene: TRBV5-1
J gene: TRBJ1-5
clone size: many
CDR3 protein: CASSLGHGDQPQHF
CDR3 DNA: TGCGCCAGCAGCTTGGGTCACGGAGATCAGCCCCAGCATTTT

D gene: .
V gene: TRBV20-1
J gene: TRBJ2-5
clone size: many
CDR3 protein: CSAQRVGGQETQYF
CDR3 DNA: TGCAGTGCCCAGCGGGTCGGGGGCCAAGAGACCCAGTACTTC

D gene: TRBD1
V gene: TRBV5-1
J gene: TRBJ2-7
clone size: few
CDR3 protein: CASSLGILQGAYEQYF
CDR3 DNA: TGCGCCAGCAGCTTGGGTATCCTGCAGGGGGCCTACGAGCAGTACTTC

D gene: .
V gene: TRBV5-1
J gene: TRBJ2-5
clone size: many
CDR3 protein: CASSLVVEETQYF
CDR3 DNA: TGCGCCAGCAGCCTGGTCGTAGAAGAGACCCAGTACTTC

D gene: .
V gene: TRBV10-1
J gene: TRBJ2-1
clone size: many
CDR3 protein: CASSESGSVGEQFF
CDR3 DNA: TGCGCCAGCAGTGAGTCGGGGTCCGTTGGTGAGCAGTTCTTC

D gene: .
V gene: TRBV5-1
J gene: TRBJ2-5
clone size: many
CDR3 protein: CASEEGVSAGETQYF
CDR3 DNA: TGCGCCAGCGAGGAAGGGGTCTCCGCGGGGGAGACCCAGTACTTC

D gene: .
V gene: TRBV5-1
J gene: TRBJ2-7
clone size: many
CDR3 protein: CASSEGPAYEQYF
CDR3 DNA: TGCGCCAGCAGCGAGGGGCCTGCCTACGAGCAGTACTTC

D gene: .
V gene: TRBV20-1
J gene: TRBJ1-6
clone size: .
CDR3 protein: CSAGGSSYNSPLHF
CDR3 DNA: TGCAGTGCGGGGGGTAGCTCCTATAATTCACCCCTCCACTTT

D gene: .
V gene: TRBV2
J gene: TRBJ2-7
clone size: many
CDR3 protein: CASIQTGDSSYERYF
CDR3 DNA: TGTGCCAGCATCCAAACGGGGGACAGCTCCTACGAGCGGTACTTC

D gene: .
V gene: TRBV5-1
J gene: TRBJ2-2
clone size: many
CDR3 protein: CASSLNGPTGELFF
CDR3 DNA: TGCGCCAGCAGCTTGAATGGTCCTACCGGGGAGCTGTTTTTT

D gene: .
V gene: TRBV5-1
J gene: TRBJ2-1
clone size: many
CDR3 protein: CASSFRAGPPYNEQFF
CDR3 DNA: TGCGCCAGCAGCTTCCGGGCGGGGCCACCCTACAATGAGCAGTTCTTC

D gene: .
V gene: TRBV18
J gene: TRBJ1-2
clone size: many
CDR3 protein: CASSPPEGPLSGYTF
CDR3 DNA: TGTGCCAGCTCACCACCGGAGGGCCCTCTAAGTGGCTACACCTTC

D gene: TRBD2
V gene: TRBV5-6
J gene: TRBJ2-7
clone size: many
CDR3 protein: CASSWGGKEYF
CDR3 DNA: TGTGCCAGCAGCTGGGGAGGGAAAGAGTACTTC

D gene: .
V gene: TRBV5-1
J gene: TRBJ1-5
clone size: few
CDR3 protein: CGGWAQPHHF
CDR3 DNA: TGCGGGGGATGGGCCCAGCCCCATCATTTT

D gene: TRBD1
V gene: TRBV4-1
J gene: TRBJ1-4
clone size: medium-sized
CDR3 protein: CASSRRDREITTNEKLFF
CDR3 DNA: TGCGCCAGCAGCCGCCGGGACAGGGAAATCACAACTAATGAAAAACTGTTTTTT

D gene: .
V gene: TRBV5-1
J gene: TRBJ1-2
clone size: many
CDR3 protein: CASSSGGNYGYTF
CDR3 DNA: TGCGCCAGCAGCTCTGGGGGAAACTATGGCTACACCTTC

D gene: .
V gene: TRBV18
J gene: TRBJ2-7
clone size: many
CDR3 protein: CASSPGGSRNEQYF
CDR3 DNA: TGTGCCAGCTCACCAGGAGGGAGTCGGAACGAGCAGTACTTC

D gene: .
V gene: TRBV20-1
J gene: TRBJ2-6
clone size: many
CDR3 protein: CSARDGPSGANVLTF
CDR3 DNA: TGCAGTGCTAGGGACGGCCCCTCTGGGGCCAACGTCCTGACTTTC

D gene: .
V gene: TRBV5-1
J gene: TRBJ2-7
clone size: .
CDR3 protein: CASSLAFGGAYEQYF
CDR3 DNA: TGCGCCAGCAGCTTGGCCTTCGGAGGGGCCTACGAGCAGTACTTC

D gene: .
V gene: TRBV5-4
J gene: TRBJ1-2
clone size: few
CDR3 protein: CASSQDVNYGYTF
CDR3 DNA: TGTGCCAGCAGCCAGGACGTTAACTATGGCTACACCTTC

D gene: .
V gene: TRBV12-3/TRBV12-4
J gene: TRBJ2-2
clone size: many
CDR3 protein: CASRSWNANTGELFF
CDR3 DNA: TGTGCCAGCAGAAGTTGGAATGCGAACACCGGGGAGCTGTTTTTT

D gene: TRBD1
V gene: TRBV12-3/TRBV12-4
J gene: TRBJ2-2
clone size: many
CDR3 protein: CASVGQGNTGELFF
CDR3 DNA: TGTGCCAGTGTTGGACAGGGGAACACCGGGGAGCTGTTTTTT

D gene: TRBD1
V gene: TRBV18
J gene: TRBJ2-7
clone size: many
CDR3 protein: CASSRTGMYEQYF
CDR3 DNA: TGTGCCAGCTCTCGGACAGGGATGTACGAGCAGTACTTC

D gene: TRBD1
V gene: TRBV28
J gene: TRBJ2-5
clone size: many
CDR3 protein: CASSPGYRGSLETQYF
CDR3 DNA: TGTGCCAGCAGTCCCGGATACAGGGGGTCGTTAGAGACCCAGTACTTC

D gene: .
V gene: TRBV20-1
J gene: TRBJ1-5
clone size: many
CDR3 protein: CSARGSNQPQHF
CDR3 DNA: TGCAGTGCTAGGGGCAGCAATCAGCCCCAGCATTTT

D gene: .
V gene: TRBV10-2
J gene: TRBJ2-7
clone size: many
CDR3 protein: CASGLYEQYF
CDR3 DNA: TGCGCCAGCGGCCTCTACGAGCAGTACTTC

D gene: .
V gene: TRBV9
J gene: TRBJ1-2
clone size: many
CDR3 protein: CASSVAAGNYGYTF
CDR3 DNA: TGTGCCAGCAGCGTGGCCGCCGGGAACTATGGCTACACCTTC

D gene: .
V gene: TRBV20-1
J gene: TRBJ1-5
clone size: many
CDR3 protein: CSARDRSGYQPQHF
CDR3 DNA: TGCAGTGCTAGAGACAGGAGTGGTTATCAGCCCCAGCATTTT

D gene: TRBD1
V gene: TRBV7-9
J gene: TRBJ1-1
clone size: .
CDR3 protein: CASSRWTGGITEAFF
CDR3 DNA: TGTGCCAGCAGCCGCTGGACAGGAGGGATCACTGAAGCTTTCTTT

D gene: .
V gene: TRBV5-5
J gene: TRBJ1-5
clone size: many
CDR3 protein: CASNSDPDQPQHF
CDR3 DNA: TGTGCCAGCAACTCCGACCCGGATCAGCCCCAGCATTTT

D gene: .
V gene: TRBV4-1
J gene: TRBJ1-1
clone size: many
CDR3 protein: CASSQGGNIGTEAFF
CDR3 DNA: TGCGCCAGCAGCCAAGGGGGGAACATCGGCACTGAAGCTTTCTTT

D gene: .
V gene: TRBV25-1
J gene: TRBJ2-7
clone size: many
CDR3 protein: CASSETEEAYEQYF
CDR3 DNA: TGTGCCAGCAGTGAGACAGAGGAGGCCTACGAGCAGTACTTC

D gene: .
V gene: TRBV5-1
J gene: TRBJ2-7
clone size: many
CDR3 protein: CASSLAPEGGDEQYF
CDR3 DNA: TGCGCCAGCAGCTTGGCCCCTGAGGGGGGGGACGAGCAGTACTTC